The present entry profiles one TCR beta chain with its context. At one of its ends the junction is not consistent with the germline gene, which may arise from a read error. Isolation yielded PBMCs, at least 7 million per sample, in every case. Germline V gene lookup returns CDR1 KGHSH and CDR2 LQKENI. CDR3 length: 15 residues. This specimen belongs to a study of blood T cells in healthy people across ages. The use of a sample-barcoded 5' primer and a J-beta primer mix characterized a second PCR of roughly 7 to 11 cycles. TCRdb reprocessed the 5' RACE reads with MiXCR, giving one entry per CDR3 protein. The sample comprises fewer than 900,000 distinct CDR3 sequences, about 52% of which are singletons, and around a third rests with the top ten.

The clonotype was recovered from a woman in her sixties in good health. The V call is TRBV18, the J call TRBJ2-1; no reliable D call. Sequencing was carried out using blood. CDR3 in amino acids: CVSSPLSLGYNEQFF. As DNA, the CDR3 is TGTGTCAGCTCACCACTATCCTTAGGGTACAATGAGCAGTTCTTC.